This TCR beta chain was found in a study of shared clonotypes between healthy human individuals (dated by TCRdb to about 2020). About the full investigation: The cohort comprised a couple of women and three men aged 18 to 49 years. For each donor, three plates each were used for CD4 naive and CD4 memory, two plates were used for CD8 naive, and one plate was used for CD8 memory. Blood TCR repertoires of about 5 healthy adults were deeply sequenced to estimate repertoire size and the extent of clonotype sharing between individuals. To increase sequencing depth and limit assay-specific biases, different laboratories used diverse techniques to prepare libraries and sequence TCR repertoires. Each donor's leukapheresis produced roughly between roughly 0.94 and 9.5 billion PBMCs.

What the research found in general, with its limitations: Naive subsets generally had larger estimated clonotype richness than memory subsets. Sampling was limited to blood, and TCR repertoires in tissue likely differ from TCR repertoires in blood. Compared with non-shared clonotypes, clonotypes shared by all four sorted-subset donors had higher generation probabilities. Sharing across several donors was observed for 5% to 6.5% of naive CD4, 3.5% of naive CD8, 2.3% of memory CD4, and around 0.4% of memory CD8 clonotypes. Incomplete sequencing was indicated by rarefaction of sorted-subset datasets, despite the large sequencing depth. Pairwise subsampling led to the expectation that sequencing depth would affect the degree of clonotype sharing among donors. Because the study included only a small number of donors, the genetic and exposure-history diversity represented was limited.

V lost 5 bases and J lost 3 bases, and the count of bases not matched to a germline gene is 6. The CDR3, from cysteine to phenylalanine, totals 14 residues. Only the CDR3 region is kept as DNA, spanning 42 bases read in frame from base 1. The germline V gene (reference sequence) yields SEHNR for CDR1 and FQNEAQ for CDR2. The donors were healthy, HIV-negative adults who had no recently reported acute infections or vaccinations. Only Caucasian adults living in Nashville, Tennessee, USA were represented among the donors. CD8 memory samples were composed of magnetically selected CD45RO+ cells combined with CCR7-negative CD45RA+ effector memory (TemRA) cells. Blood was collected by leukapheresis, and PBMCs were isolated by Ficoll-Histopaque density gradient centrifugation and then cryopreserved in liquid nitrogen vapor phase. Purity and quantity of every magnetically sorted T cell population were checked by analytical flow cytometry. Genomic DNA was isolated from every sorted fraction and measured by UV absorbance on a Nanodrop 2000c.

Using the deep immunoSEQ assay, multiplex PCR amplified TCR CDR3 regions from genomic DNA. Genomic DNA extracted from each cell subset was distributed evenly over all wells of several immunoSEQ 96-well plates, and each plate served as one replicate. For sorted subsets, each replicate PCR was loaded with 200 to 250 ng genomic DNA, equivalent to approximately 33,000 T cell genomes. The purified libraries were quantified using a Qubit 3.0 fluorometer, sized with a Bioanalyzer 2100, and then quantified again using the KAPA Library Quantification kit. Every immunoSEQ 96-well plate was sequenced on a separate single-read 150-cycle Illumina NextSeq 550 flow cell. The paper's processing steps were these. Because the immunoSEQ output held only junctional sequences and lacked quality scores, the filtering could not match the filtering applied to full-length reads. To assign V/J genes and CDR3, sequences were annotated using PyIR, a Python wrapper for IgBLAST v1.9, with IMGT germline references. Reads with weak V/J assignments (E-value above 1e-6), missing CDR3, stop codons, out-of-frame junctions, or ambiguous translated residues were removed. V3J clonotypes were defined as sequences sharing the same inferred V gene, J gene, and CDR3 amino acid sequence. To compute the percentage overlap between repertoires, the number of shared unique clonotypes was divided by the size of the smaller repertoire. Three approaches were used to assess repertoire richness: RTK rarefaction, the Chao1 estimator, and Recon v2.1 estimates of unobserved clonotypes. OLGA was used to compute generation probabilities for all TCRbeta clonotypes that the gDNA method yielded from a few donors. In its TCRdb copy, this immuneACCESS table keeps in-frame sequences only and misses some clones. Where compared with another copy, unresolved V genes explain less than half of these, and the others have no known cause. That table supplies the V and J calls and clone size; D and trimming were determined from the DNA. The sample table records 650,000 to 700,000 clones; around 90% of these occur just once. 34% of the sample lies in the top ten.

In this sample, this clone turned up a few times. Its antigen is currently not known. No much larger clone is present one base from it, and per-base qualities are unavailable. Sequenced: memory CD8+ T cells from PBMCs. What the cell subset or site label conveys for this sample: CD45RO+ cells pooled with CCR7-negative TemRA cells. The receptor comes from a man between 18 and 29 years old in good health. Some clones in this sample may be carry-over from other donors' samples. The chain couples TRBV7-9 to TRBJ1-2; a stretch of 7 junction bases matches TRBD1. Read as DNA, the sequence is TGTGCCAGCAGCGGTACCGGGACAGACTATGGCTACACCTTC. Its coded protein is CASSGTGTDYGYTF.